This TCR beta chain was recovered during a study of tissue T cells after allogeneic stem cell transplantation. The table lists this clone with a few counts. These gene names are mouse names. The observed sequence ends 1 residue before the CDR3 terminus, with the missing tail filled in from the germline J gene. This table comes from immunoSEQ multiplex PCR, and its TCRdb copy is limited to in-frame clones, with some not included. The sample has tens of thousands of clones, about three quarters seen once; the top ten hold approximately 0.5%. Germline values: CDR1 NNHNN, CDR2 SYGAGS (reference sequence). The CDR3 runs 15 residues. Trimming cost V 0 bases and J 0 bases, with 7 bases left between them.

The specimen sequenced was sorted cells pooled from one or two spleens. The chain links TRBV13-2 to TRBJ1-3; no firm D call. This TCR was recovered from a pool of C57BL/6 mice in good health. The chain's CDR3 is CASGDANNSGNTLYF. CDR3 bases read: TGTGCCAGCGGTGATGCAAACAATTCTGGAAATACGCTCTAT.